The 21 T cell receptor beta chains reported below all come from one sample, sequenced in a study of blood T cells in healthy people across ages. Together with a sample-barcoded 5' primer, a J-beta primer mix was included in a second PCR lasting roughly 6 to 12 cycles. TCRdb re-called the 5' RACE reads with MiXCR, one entry per CDR3 protein. The data show 550,000 to 650,000 distinct CDR3 sequences, over 25% seen once. These same data were also listed under a study on T cells of mothers and their children.

What was sequenced was blood. Receptors were obtained from a boy aged 2 to 9 in good health.

This rearrangement joins TRBV5-1 to TRBJ2-4; no definite D call. The CDR3 has 15 residues. With 1 base removed from V and 2 bases from J, the gap between germline ends came to 10 bases. Per the germline V gene, CDR1 is SGHRS and CDR2 is YFSETQ. CDR3 bases: TGCGCCAGCAGCTTGAGTGGTTTACCCAAAAACATTCAGTACTTC. Translating it yields CASSLSGLPKNIQYF. Together with reference TRBV5-1 and TRBJ2-4, the CDR3 gives the full variable domain: KAGVTQTPRYLIKTRGQQVTLSCSPISGHRSVSWYQQTPGQGLQFLFEYFSETQRNKGNFPGRFSGRQFSNSRSEMNVSTLELGDSALYLCASSLSGLPKNIQYFGAGTRLSVL.

This clonotype has a handful of counts. The chain has TRBV7-8 and TRBJ2-5, with no clear D. The J call may be faulty, since TRBJ2-1 better matches the DNA end. Germline CDR1 reads SGHVS; CDR2 reads FQNEAQ. This CDR3 is 11 amino acids long. The CDR3 region has the DNA TGTGCCAGCAGCACTCGGGATGAGCAGTTCTTC. As protein: CASSTRDEQFF.

This clonotype was counted between two and nine times. The chain uses TRBV15 and TRBJ2-5, with D perhaps given as TRBD1 or TRBD2 (7 bases each). Trimming left V 0 bases short and J 4 bases short, with 12 bases between. The CDR3 covers 15 residues. Germline V gene sequence: CDR1 LNHNV, CDR2 YYDKDF (reference sequence). In DNA, the CDR3 is TGTGCCACCAGCAGAGATAGGGAGGGGGCAGAGACCCAGTACTTC. Translating it yields CATSRDREGAETQYF.

This clonotype was counted a few times. The V gene is TRBV12-3 or TRBV12-4, the J gene TRBJ1-2, with D perhaps matching TRBD1 (6 bases). V lost 5 bases, J lost 7 bases, and 14 bases lay in between. The CDR3 is 13 residues long. In DNA form, the CDR3 reads TGTGCCAGCAGTGTCAGGGGTCCCAGTGGCTACACCTTC. As protein: CASSVRGPSGYTF.

This chain links TRBV6-5 with TRBJ2-7; D remains unclear. This CDR3 region has 11 residues. The V gene's germline CDR1 is MNHEY and CDR2 SVGAGI. Trimming removed 2 bases at V and 5 bases at J, with 4 bases between. The CDR3 DNA is TGTGCCAGCAGTTACGGGCACGAGCAGTACTTC. Translation: CASSYGHEQYF.

V usage is TRBV2 and J usage is TRBJ2-3; D not certain. The V end lost 5 bases, the J end lost 0 bases, and 6 bases lay between the germline ends. Germline V gene sequence: CDR1 SNHLY, CDR2 FYNNEI. The CDR3 totals 13 residues. Here the CDR3 reads CASSKRSTDTQYF. The CDR3, as DNA: TGTGCCAGCAGTAAACGTAGCACAGATACGCAGTATTTT.

The chain employs TRBV12-3 or TRBV12-4 and TRBJ2-7; 10 bases are shared with TRBD1. J was trimmed by 4 bases and V by 4 bases; bases with no gene match: 4. The CDR3 consists of 14 residues. This CDR3 reads CASSSGQGEYEQYF. The CDR3 DNA reads as TGTGCCAGCAGTTCCGGACAGGGGGAGTACGAGCAGTACTTC.

The V gene is TRBV2, the J gene TRBJ2-2; D might be TRBD1 or TRBD2, each matching 5 bases. V dropped 2 bases and J dropped 6 bases, with 19 bases sitting between them. Germline V gene sequence: CDR1 SNHLY, CDR2 FYNNEI. There are 17 residues in the CDR3. CDR3 region: CASSESGRSLLAGELFF. CDR3 DNA: TGTGCCAGCAGTGAATCGGGACGATCGTTGCTTGCCGGGGAGCTGTTTTTT.

This clonotype was counted once. The V gene is TRBV5-1, the J gene TRBJ2-3, with a possible D match to TRBD1 (7 bases). There are 14 residues in the CDR3. Germline V gene lookup returns CDR1 SGHRS and CDR2 YFSETQ. Trimming cost V 5 bases and J 3 bases, with 13 bases left between them. The CDR3: CASREEGATDTQYF. CDR3 DNA sequence: TGCGCCAGCAGGGAGGAGGGGGCAACAGATACGCAGTATTTT. Full variable domain (missing parts from reference TRBV5-1 and TRBJ2-3): KAGVTQTPRYLIKTRGQQVTLSCSPISGHRSVSWYQQTPGQGLQFLFEYFSETQRNKGNFPGRFSGRQFSNSRSEMNVSTLELGDSALYLCASREEGATDTQYFGPGTRLTVL.

The chain has TRBV5-5 and TRBJ2-2; 15 nucleotides match TRBD2. From germline, CDR1 is SGHKS and CDR2 YYEKEE (reference sequence). V lost 4 bases to trimming and J lost 1 base; unmatched junction nucleotides: 5. The CDR3 contains 18 residues. CDR3: CASSPGLAGGMNTGELFF. The CDR3 region has the DNA TGTGCCAGCAGCCCTGGACTAGCGGGAGGGATGAACACCGGGGAGCTGTTTTTT.

This clonotype was detected a few times. The V gene is TRBV18, the J gene TRBJ2-5; TRBD1 matches at 7 bases. The end of the DNA aligns better with TRBJ2-7, so the J call may be wrong. The CDR3 consists of 16 residues. Germline V gene lookup returns CDR1 KGHSH and CDR2 LQKENI. The CDR3, as DNA: TGTGCCAGCTCACCACCGGACAGGATAGGGACCTACGAGCAGTACTTC. Its protein is CASSPPDRIGTYEQYF.

The chain recombines TRBV13 with TRBJ2-1, with D unresolved. This CDR3 region has 16 residues. Germline V lookup: CDR1 PRHDT, CDR2 FYEKMQ (reference sequence). V was pared by 5 bases and J by 0 bases, with 14 bases between. DNA for the CDR3: TGTGCCAGCAGCCCCCTAACTACGGGCTCCTACAATGAGCAGTTCTTC. Translated: CASSPLTTGSYNEQFF.

The J gene is TRBJ1-2, the V gene TRBV29-1; D is possibly TRBD1 (5 bases). Trimming took off 6 bases at V and 5 bases at J, with 19 bases between the two ends. Germline values: CDR1 SQVTM, CDR2 ANQGSEA. The CDR3 is made up of 14 amino acids. The CDR3 spells CSVPRDGPQYGYTF. In DNA form, the CDR3 reads TGCAGCGTCCCCAGGGACGGGCCTCAATATGGCTACACCTTC.

The chain uses TRBV12-3 or TRBV12-4 and TRBJ1-4; weak D call: TRBD1 (5 bases). Trimming took off 8 bases at V and 7 bases at J, with 20 bases between the two ends. This CDR3 contains 15 residues. CDR3 nucleotide sequence: TGTGCCAGCGCCCTCGGGGGGGTAGGCGTTGAAAAACTGTTTTTT. Translating gives CASALGGVGVEKLFF.

V gene TRBV5-1 combines with J gene TRBJ1-1, with TRBD1 as a possible D gene (5 bases). The CDR3 length is 15 residues. Germline CDR1 and CDR2: SGHRS and YFSETQ. Trimming cost V 4 bases and J 0 bases, with 13 bases left between them. The CDR3 is CASSPQGLVNTEAFF. The CDR3 DNA sequence: TGCGCCAGCAGCCCCCAGGGCCTCGTGAACACTGAAGCTTTCTTT. Looking up the rest from reference TRBV5-1 and TRBJ1-1 gives the full variable domain: KAGVTQTPRYLIKTRGQQVTLSCSPISGHRSVSWYQQTPGQGLQFLFEYFSETQRNKGNFPGRFSGRQFSNSRSEMNVSTLELGDSALYLCASSPQGLVNTEAFFGQGTRLTVV.

This clonotype has a handful of counts. This chain joins TRBV7-9 and TRBJ1-1; D may be TRBD1 (5 bases). V shed 5 bases and J shed 5 bases, with 9 bases lying between them. The CDR3 contains 12 residues. Germline V lookup: CDR1 SEHNR, CDR2 FQNEAQ (reference sequence). As DNA, the CDR3 is TGTGCCAGCAGCCCCAGGGAAACTGAAGCTTTCTTT. Translation: CASSPRETEAFF.

A remark on this clonotype: The final CDR3 position lacks the conserved phenylalanine or tryptophan, pointing to a likely read error. The chain carries TRBV3-1 and TRBJ2-3; 7 positions match TRBD2. CDR3 length: 15 residues. Unmatched junction bases numbered 5, after V lost 1 base and J lost 4 bases. Germline-derived CDR1 and CDR2 are LGHDT and YNNKEL (reference sequence). DNA of the CDR3: TGTGCCAGCAGCCAAGGTCTAGCGGCCTCAGATACGCAGTATCTT. Translated, it gives CASSQGLAASDTQYL.

The J gene is TRBJ2-1, the V gene TRBV28; D unclear. Trimming took off 3 bases at V and 7 bases at J, with 16 bases between the two ends. This CDR3 has 15 residues. Germline CDR1 and CDR2: MDHEN and SYDVKM. Here the CDR3 reads CASSFEYGPSNEQFF. DNA of the CDR3: TGTGCCAGCAGTTTTGAATACGGGCCTTCAAATGAGCAGTTCTTC.

This chain joins TRBV6-6 and TRBJ1-2; D unclear. Germline CDR1 MNHNY, CDR2 SVGAGI (reference sequence). The V end lost 2 bases, the J end lost 6 bases, and 10 bases lay between the germline ends. The CDR3 has 13 amino acids. CDR3 nucleotide sequence: TGTGCCAGCAGTTACGTACTTGGGGATGGCTACACCTTC. It specifies CASSYVLGDGYTF.

This chain connects TRBV5-5 to TRBJ1-1; D remains unclear. V lost 6 bases to trimming and J lost 0 bases, with 9 bases between them. Germline V gene lookup returns CDR1 SGHKS and CDR2 YYEKEE (reference sequence). CDR3 length: 13 amino acids. The CDR3 DNA reads as TGTGCCAGCATGGACTTACTGAACACTGAAGCTTTCTTT. Amino acid sequence: CASMDLLNTEAFF.

V and J are TRBV29-1 and TRBJ1-1; D ambiguous. Germline assignment: CDR1 SQVTM and CDR2 ANQGSEA. V was pared by 2 bases and J by 11 bases, with 15 bases between. The CDR3 runs 12 residues. This CDR3 reads CSVERKGLSAFF. CDR3 DNA sequence: TGCAGCGTTGAAAGGAAGGGTTTATCGGCTTTCTTT.